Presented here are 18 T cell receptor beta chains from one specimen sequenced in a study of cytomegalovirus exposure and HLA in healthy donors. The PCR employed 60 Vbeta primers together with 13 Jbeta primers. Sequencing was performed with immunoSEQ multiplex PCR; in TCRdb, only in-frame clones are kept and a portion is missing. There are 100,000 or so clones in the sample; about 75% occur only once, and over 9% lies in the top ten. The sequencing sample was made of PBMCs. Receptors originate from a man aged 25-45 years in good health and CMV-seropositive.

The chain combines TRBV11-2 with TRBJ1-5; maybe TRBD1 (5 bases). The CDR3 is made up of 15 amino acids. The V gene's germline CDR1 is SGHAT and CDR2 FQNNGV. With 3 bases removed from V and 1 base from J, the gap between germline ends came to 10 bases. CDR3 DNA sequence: TGTGCCAGCAGCTTGAGGACACCCAGCAATCAGCCCCAGCATTTT. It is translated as CASSLRTPSNQPQHF.

This chain's CDR3 is CASSEWGDGTEAFF. The CDR3 nucleotides read TGTGCCAGCAGTGAATGGGGCGACGGCACTGAAGCTTTCTTT. The rearrangement uses TRBV6-1 and TRBJ1-1, with D maybe TRBD1 (5 bases). Per germline, CDR1 MNHNS and CDR2 SASEGT. The CDR3 spans 14 residues. V was shortened by 2 bases and J by 4 bases, with 11 bases between the two germline ends.

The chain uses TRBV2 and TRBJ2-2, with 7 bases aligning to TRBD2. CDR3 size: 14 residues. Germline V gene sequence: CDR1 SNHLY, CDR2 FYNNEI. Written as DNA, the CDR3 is TGTGCTAAAACGGGGGGTGAGAACACCGGGGAGCTGTTTTTT. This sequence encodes CAKTGGENTGELFF.

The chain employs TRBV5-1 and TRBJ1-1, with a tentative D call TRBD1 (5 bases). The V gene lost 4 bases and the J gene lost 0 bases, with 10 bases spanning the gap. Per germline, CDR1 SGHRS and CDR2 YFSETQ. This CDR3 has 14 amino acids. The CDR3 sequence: CASSTGVLNTEAFF. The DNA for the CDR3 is TGCGCCAGCAGCACGGGGGTATTGAACACTGAAGCTTTCTTT.

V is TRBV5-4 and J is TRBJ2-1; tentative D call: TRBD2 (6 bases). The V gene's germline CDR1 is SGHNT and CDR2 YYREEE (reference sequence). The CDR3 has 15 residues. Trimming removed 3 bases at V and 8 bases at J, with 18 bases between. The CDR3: CASSSNFGGEYEQFF. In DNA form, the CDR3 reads TGTGCCAGCAGCTCCAATTTCGGGGGTGAATATGAGCAGTTCTTC.

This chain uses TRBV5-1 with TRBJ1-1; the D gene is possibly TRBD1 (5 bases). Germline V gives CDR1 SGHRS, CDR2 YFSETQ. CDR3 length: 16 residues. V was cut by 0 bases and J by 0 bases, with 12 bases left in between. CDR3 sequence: CASSLGDSPMNTEAFF. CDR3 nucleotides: TGCGCCAGCAGCTTGGGCGACAGCCCCATGAACACTGAAGCTTTCTTT.

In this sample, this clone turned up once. In DNA form, the CDR3 reads TGTGCCAGCAGCTTAGAGGGGCTGACTAATGAAAAACTGTTTTTT. This translates into CASSLEGLTNEKLFF. The chain uses TRBV7-6 and TRBJ1-4, with D perhaps matching TRBD1 (5 bases). The CDR3 contains 15 residues. The V gene's germline CDR1 is SGHVS and CDR2 FNYEAQ. Trimming shortened V by 1 base and J by 2 bases, and 8 bases separated the two germline ends.

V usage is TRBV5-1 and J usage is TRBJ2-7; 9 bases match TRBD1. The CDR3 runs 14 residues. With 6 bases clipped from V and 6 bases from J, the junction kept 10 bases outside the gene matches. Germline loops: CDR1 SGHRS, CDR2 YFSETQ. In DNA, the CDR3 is TGCGCCAGCACCACAGGGGGCTCAGTGGGCGAGCAGTACTTC. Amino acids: CASTTGGSVGEQYF. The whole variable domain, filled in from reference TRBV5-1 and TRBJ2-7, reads KAGVTQTPRYLIKTRGQQVTLSCSPISGHRSVSWYQQTPGQGLQFLFEYFSETQRNKGNFPGRFSGRQFSNSRSEMNVSTLELGDSALYLCASTTGGSVGEQYFGPGTRLTVT.

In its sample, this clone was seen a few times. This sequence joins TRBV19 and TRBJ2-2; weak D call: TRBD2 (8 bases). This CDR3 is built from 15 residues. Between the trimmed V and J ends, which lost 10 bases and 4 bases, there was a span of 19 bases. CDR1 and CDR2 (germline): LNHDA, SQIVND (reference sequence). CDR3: CATNRGGGTTGELFF. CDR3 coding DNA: TGTGCCACAAACAGGGGCGGGGGGACCACCGGGGAGCTGTTTTTT.

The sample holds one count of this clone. For the CDR3, the DNA is TGTGCCTGGAGTGTAGGGACAGCAAATGCAGATACGCAGTATTTT. Protein product: CAWSVGTANADTQYF. V usage is TRBV30 and J usage is TRBJ2-3; 7 positions match TRBD1. This CDR3 contains 15 residues. Trimming at V came to 0 bases and at J to 4 bases, leaving 7 bases not matched to a gene. Germline V CDR1 and CDR2: GTSNPN, SVGIG (reference sequence). The variable domain in full, with the rest retrieved from reference TRBV30 and TRBJ2-3, is SQTIHQWPATLVQPVGSPLSLECTVEGTSNPNLYWYRQAAGRGLQLLFYSVGIGQISSEVPQNLSASRPQDRQFILSSKKLLLSDSGFYLCAWSVGTANADTQYFGPGTRLTVL.

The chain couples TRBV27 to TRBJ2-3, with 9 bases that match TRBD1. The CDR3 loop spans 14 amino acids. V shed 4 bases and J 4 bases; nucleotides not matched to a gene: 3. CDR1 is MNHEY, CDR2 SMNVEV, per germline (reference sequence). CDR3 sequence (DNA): TGTGCCAGCAGTTGGGACAGGGCGGCAGATACGCAGTATTTT. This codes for CASSWDRAADTQYF.

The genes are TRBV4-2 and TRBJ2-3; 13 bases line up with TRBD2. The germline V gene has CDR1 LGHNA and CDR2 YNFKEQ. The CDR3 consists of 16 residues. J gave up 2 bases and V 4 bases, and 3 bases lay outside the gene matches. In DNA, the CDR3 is TGTGCCAGCAGCCGCACTAGCGGGGGGGCCACAGATACGCAGTATTTT. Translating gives CASSRTSGGATDTQYF.

CDR3 amino acids: CASSLAGETQYF. Here the CDR3 DNA reads TGTGCCAGCAGCTTGGCCGGAGAGACCCAGTACTTC. This rearrangement joins TRBV5-5 to TRBJ2-5; the D is unclear. V lost 0 bases and J lost 4, with 4 bases in between. The CDR3 totals 12 residues. CDR1 and CDR2 from the germline V gene are SGHKS and YYEKEE (reference sequence).

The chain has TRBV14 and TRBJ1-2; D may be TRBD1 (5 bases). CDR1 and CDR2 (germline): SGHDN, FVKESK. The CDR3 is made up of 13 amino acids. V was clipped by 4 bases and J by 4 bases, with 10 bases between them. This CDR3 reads CASSLGAIYGYTF. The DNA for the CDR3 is TGTGCCAGCAGCCTTGGGGCCATCTATGGCTACACCTTC.

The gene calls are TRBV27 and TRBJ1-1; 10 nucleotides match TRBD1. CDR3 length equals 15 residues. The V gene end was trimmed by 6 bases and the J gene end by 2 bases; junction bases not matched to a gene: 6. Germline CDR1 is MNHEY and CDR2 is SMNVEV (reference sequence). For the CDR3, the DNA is TGTGCCAGCAGCTTCAGACAGGGGGCAAACACTGAAGCTTTCTTT. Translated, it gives CASSFRQGANTEAFF.

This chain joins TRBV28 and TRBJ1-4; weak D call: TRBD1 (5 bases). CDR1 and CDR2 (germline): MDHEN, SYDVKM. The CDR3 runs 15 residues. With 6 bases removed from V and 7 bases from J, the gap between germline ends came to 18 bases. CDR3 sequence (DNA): TGTGCCAGCAGCCTGATTTACGGGGGAAGTGAAAAACTGTTTTTT. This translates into CASSLIYGGSEKLFF.

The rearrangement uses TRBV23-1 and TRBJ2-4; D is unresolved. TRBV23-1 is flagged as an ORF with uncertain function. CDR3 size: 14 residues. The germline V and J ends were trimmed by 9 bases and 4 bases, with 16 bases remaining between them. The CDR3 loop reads CAREAKCAKNIQYF. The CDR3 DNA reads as TGCGCCAGAGAAGCGAAATGCGCAAAAAACATTCAGTACTTC.

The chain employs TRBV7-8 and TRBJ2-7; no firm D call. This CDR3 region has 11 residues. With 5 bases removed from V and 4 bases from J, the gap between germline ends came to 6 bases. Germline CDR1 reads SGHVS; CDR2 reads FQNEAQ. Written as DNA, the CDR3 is TGTGCCAGCAGCCCCCTGTACGAGCAGTACTTC. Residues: CASSPLYEQYF.